This TCR beta chain was sequenced for a study of blood T cell repertoires in COVID-19. Study-wide background: Sites across the United States, Italy and Spain contributed samples from acute and convalescent COVID-19.

Under the authors' procedure: Estimates of nucleated cell counts were drawn from the amplification of reference gene primers. The method was immunoSEQ multiplex PCR; TCRdb's version includes in-frame clones alone and lacks a portion of them. That table is the source of V, J and clone size, and D and trimming were worked out from the DNA. The sample shows some 300,000 clones, 87% of them seen only once. CDR1 SEHNR and CDR2 FQNEAQ come from the germline V gene (reference sequence). This CDR3 comprises 15 residues. The V end was cut by 5 bases, the J end by 0 bases, with 12 bases between. The chain is built from TRBV7-9 and TRBJ2-3, with D possibly being TRBD2 (5 bases). Specimen: peripheral blood. The clonotype was recovered from a man younger than 35 with active or convalescent COVID-19. CDR3 DNA: TGTGCCAGCAGCCCCTGGCAGCGGAGCACAGATACGCAGTATTTT. The encoded protein is CASSPWQRSTDTQYF.